The subject of this entry is one T cell receptor (beta chain). The antigen this receptor binds is unknown. One base away there is no much larger clone; base qualities are not given. This entry comes from a study of blood T cell repertoires in COVID-19 (dated by TCRdb to about 2020). A note on the overall study: Samples from collaborators originated in the United States, Italy and Spain and spanned both the acute and convalescent phases of COVID-19. The material from the prospective study consisted of cDNA or gDNA derived from T cells, B-cell-depleted T cells, or PBMCs. HLA class I and class II types, where available, came from metadata supplied by the sample provider rather than from assay-based typing. Nearly every sample came with metadata listing a de-identified subject ID, COVID-19 status, age in years and sex. The dataset comprised deeply sampled blood TCRbeta repertoires from subjects exposed to, actively infected with, or recovered from COVID-19. Samples came from the ongoing ImmuneRACE study (first 160 participants) plus 1,254 subjects from 6 global collaborators. The repertoires were released in a freely available public database meant as a resource for research on the immune response to SARS-CoV-2. Study-level results and caveats: Clinical and demographic metadata were provided uncurated, with the amount varying by source and participant.

Counted from cysteine to phenylalanine, this CDR3 has 15 amino acids. Of the read, only the CDR3 DNA is kept; its 45 bases are in frame from base 1. Based on the germline V gene (reference sequence), the CDR1 and CDR2 sequences are GTSNPN and SVGIG. V gives up 2 bases and J gives up 4 bases, and the segment between their germline ends measures 17 bases. Collaborating institutions collected whole blood in K2EDTA tubes following their own protocols. For TCRbeta analysis, collaborator samples were shipped as frozen whole blood, as isolated PBMCs, or as DNA extracted from either sample type. TCRbeta CDR3 regions were amplified from genomic DNA by means of the immunoSEQ Assay, a bias-controlled multiplex PCR. The study's own analysis went as follows. Nucleated cell counts per sample were estimated from amplification of reference gene primers within the assay. To quantify the absolute abundance of each unique TCRbeta CDR3 rearrangement, sequence reads were collapsed and filtered. Productive Simpson clonality was computed per sample as the square root of Simpson's diversity index over productive rearrangements. Imported from immuneACCESS, the table was reduced by TCRdb to in-frame sequences with V and J called. These copies leave out some clones; in studies compared against another copy, an unresolved V gene accounts for under half, and the cause of the remainder is not known. V and J calls and clone size come straight from that table; D and trimming were deduced from the DNA. The sample data list 450,000 to 500,000 clones, and approximately 85% of these were observed just once. The ten largest clones add up to roughly 3.2% of the sample.

The sequenced sample consisted of peripheral blood. This TCR derives from a human donor in a cohort sampled during active COVID-19. The V and J segments used are TRBV30 and TRBJ1-2, with an unclear D gene assignment. CDR3 region: CAWSLDMGVLYGYTF. The bases read TGTGCCTGGAGTCTCGACATGGGCGTGCTCTATGGCTACACCTTC.